This T cell receptor beta chain was identified in a study of post-analysis software for immune sequencing data. Regarding the study as a whole: Comparison of patients with controls showed a handful of TRBV segments more frequent in patients, TRBV5-6, TRBV5-1 and TRBV20-1 among them.

Regarding this clonotype: The target antigen is unknown.

Unique molecular identifiers were built into the TCR beta cDNA libraries. In TCRdb, the PCR reads were re-called with MiXCR into one record per CDR3 protein. The sample has more than 450,000 distinct CDR3 sequences; roughly 46% are singletons. CDR1 is MNHEY, CDR2 SVGAGI, per germline. Trimming left V 0 bases short and J 0 bases short, with 8 bases between. The CDR3 totals 16 residues. Sequenced sample: blood. This receptor was identified in a girl aged 10-17 years with multiple sclerosis. The chain recombines TRBV6-5 with TRBJ2-2, with D perhaps given as TRBD1 or TRBD2 (5 bases each). The CDR3: CASSYSMGANTGELFF. As DNA, the CDR3 is TGTGCCAGCAGTTACTCGATGGGGGCGAACACCGGGGAGCTGTTTTTT.